This TCR beta chain appears in the sequencing data of a study of blood T cell repertoires in COVID-19 (dated by TCRdb to the early 2020s). Regarding the research as a whole: The collaborator samples originated in the United States, Italy and Spain and spanned the acute and convalescent phases of COVID-19. The prospective study material was composed of cDNA or gDNA derived from T cells, B-cell-depleted T cells, or PBMCs. Subjects who had been exposed to COVID-19, were actively infected with it, or had recovered from it provided the deeply sampled blood TCRbeta repertoires that made up the dataset. The repertoires were released in a freely available public database meant as a resource for research on the immune response to SARS-CoV-2. Samples came from the ongoing ImmuneRACE study (first 160 participants) plus 1,254 subjects from 6 global collaborators. The sample metadata nearly always contained a de-identified subject ID, COVID-19 status, age in years and sex. HLA class I and class II types, where available, came from metadata supplied by the sample provider rather than from assay-based typing. Overall study results and their limits: The amount of clinical and demographic metadata varied by source and participant and was provided uncurated.

Comments on this clone: The clone's antigen remains unknown. Qualities for individual bases were not recorded, and no much larger clone is one base off.

Collaborating institutions collected whole blood in K2EDTA tubes following their own protocols. For TCRbeta analysis, collaborator samples were shipped as frozen whole blood, as isolated PBMCs, or as DNA extracted from either sample type. TCRbeta CDR3 regions were amplified from genomic DNA using the immunoSEQ Assay, a bias-controlled multiplex PCR. The authors processed their data as follows. The number of nucleated cells in each sample was estimated by amplification of reference gene primers within the assay. To quantify the absolute abundance of each unique TCRbeta CDR3 rearrangement, sequence reads were collapsed and filtered. For each sample, productive Simpson clonality was calculated by taking the square root of Simpson's diversity index across productive rearrangements. The clones in this table, taken by TCRdb from immuneACCESS, are in-frame only. Not every clone is retained; where verified, under half of the shortfall comes from an unresolved V gene, and the cause of the rest is unknown. D and trimming come from the DNA, and the V and J calls and clone size come from that table. The sample table holds under 45,000 clones, of which approximately 86% were seen once. The ten largest clones take up about 4.8% of the sample.

The sequence was collected from a man between 40 and 49 years old with active COVID-19. Source material: peripheral blood.

The CDR3 reads as follows: CASSLGGGPGTQYF. The sequenced DNA: TGTGCCAGCAGCTTAGGCGGGGGTCCGGGTACGCAGTATTTT. The V gene is TRBV11-2 and the J gene is TRBJ2-3; TRBD2 lines up with 7 middle nucleotides. CDR1 and CDR2 were assigned from the germline V gene as SGHAT and FQNNGV. The germline V and J ends show losses of 1 base and 8 bases respectively, and no gene match explains 6 bases of the junction. Measured from the cysteine to the phenylalanine, the CDR3 is 14 residues long. Left in the record is the CDR3 DNA by itself, 42 bases read in frame from the first base.